A selection of T cell receptor beta chains follows, all from one sample in a study of T-cell reconstitution after alpha-beta-depleted transplantation in children. TCRdb re-derived calls from the PCR reads in MiXCR, one entry per CDR3 protein. The sample comprises 190,000 or so distinct CDR3 sequences, just over 14% of which are singletons, and under 15% rests with the top ten. The sequencing used PBMCs from the stem cell graft donor, collected from the stem cell graft. These receptors all come from a human donor who donated a stem cell graft to a child with acute lymphoblastic leukemia. The conserved cysteine and the conserved F or W are not part of the CDR3 here. Not all rows give a size; the values are once, few, many and, for expanded clones, a class.

TRBV29-1	many	TRBJ2-1	SVAGQGINEQF
TRBV20-1	many	TRBJ2-3	SARKHSGSTDTQY
TRBV18	many	TRBJ1-6	ASSPGTGGRSPLH
TRBV5-1	many	TRBJ2-5	ASSWDLGAGGEETQY
TRBV29-1	many	TRBJ2-1	SVDGGRATYNEQF
TRBV24-1	-	TRBJ1-2	ATSARSQDGYT
TRBV19	many	TRBJ1-2	ASSSRLPGLEYGYT
TRBV6-5	many	TRBJ2-1	ASGPGTGAF
TRBV10-1	many	TRBJ1-6	ASSQNRDSPLH
TRBV5-1	many	TRBJ1-1	ASSVPGQNTEAF
TRBV5-1	many	TRBJ2-2	ASEERSNTGELF
TRBV29-1	-	TRBJ2-5	SVPMTRETQY
TRBV6-1	few	TRBJ1-1	ASSDRASTEAF
TRBV12-3/TRBV12-4	-	TRBJ2-4	ASSFSLGRGLAKNIQY
TRBV16	many	TRBJ2-7	ASTASSTATSAYGEQY
TRBV10-3	-	TRBJ1-1	AISELNTGAEAF
TRBV6-2/TRBV6-3	-	TRBJ1-5	ASSRGRGRGSNQPQH
TRBV5-5	many	TRBJ1-1	ASSRIQGGAF
TRBV19	-	TRBJ1-2	ASSIEETGGYGYT
TRBV5-1	many	TRBJ2-7	ASSLGRGPLDEQY
TRBV20-1	many	TRBJ2-3	SARDSKSDTQY